This paragraph covers one TCR beta chain sequence. No antigen is known for it. Other nucleotide sequences in the sample specify the same CDR3. V trimming: 0 bases; J trimming: 5 bases; junction bases outside the gene matches: 6. The germline V gene encodes CDR1 KGHSH and CDR2 LQKENI. The CDR3 contains 15 residues. The data belong to a study of shared clonotypes between healthy human individuals. Study-wide context: Researchers assigned three CD4 naive, three CD4 memory, two CD8 naive and one CD8 memory plate to each donor. Findings and limits, study-wide: A few donors showed sharing of approximately 5% of naive CD4 clonotypes.

Each sorted subset replicate got 200 ng genomic DNA, 30,000 or so genomes. Clones were read by immunoSEQ multiplex PCR, and TCRdb kept only the in-frame ones, dropping some. This sample carries about 2.3 million clones, 85% to 95% of them seen once, and the ten largest clones take about 0.41%. Donors were healthy HIV-negative adults without recently reported acute infections or vaccinations. The specimen sequenced was naive CD4+ T cells from PBMCs. Specified subset: CD45RA+ positively selected. The chain carries TRBV18 and TRBJ2-5; 7 positions match TRBD1. The receptor was derived from a man aged 18 to 29 in good health. Some clones in this sample may be carry-over from other donors' samples. This CDR3 reads CASSPPGGRKETQYF. As DNA, the CDR3 is TGTGCCAGCTCACCACCAGGGGGCCGGAAGGAGACCCAGTACTTC.